The 27 T cell receptor beta chains in this list originate from one sample, sequenced in a study of blood T cell repertoires in COVID-19. The assay was immunoSEQ multiplex PCR, and TCRdb's table has in-frame clones only and misses some. The sample records some 300,000 clones, roughly 86% being singletons. What was sequenced was peripheral blood. These receptors originate from a man between 65 and 85 years old with acute or convalescent COVID-19.

The chain couples TRBV7-8 to TRBJ1-5; 9 bases fit TRBD1. CDR3 length: 17 residues. The germline V gene encodes CDR1 SGHVS and CDR2 FQNEAQ. Losses at the gene ends were 1 base for V and 6 bases for J; bases not matched to a gene: 10. CDR3 coding DNA: TGTGCCAGCAGCTTAGGGCGGGACAGGGCAGGCGTTCAGCCCCAGCATTTT. This gives the protein CASSLGRDRAGVQPQHF.

This rearrangement joins TRBV15 to TRBJ2-2; 9 nucleotides agree with TRBD2. Germline V lookup: CDR1 LNHNV, CDR2 YYDKDF (reference sequence). V was clipped by 5 bases and J by 5 bases; unmatched bases: 9. CDR3 length: 16 residues. Written as DNA, the CDR3 is TGTGCCACCAGCGCGGGAGCGGGGGGTCGGACCGGGGAGCTGTTTTTT. This codes for CATSAGAGGRTGELFF.

J is TRBJ1-5 and V is TRBV19; D possibly corresponds to TRBD1 (5 bases). This CDR3 is built from 14 residues. The germline CDR1 and CDR2 sequences are LNHDA and SQIVND (reference sequence). With 4 bases removed from V and 2 bases from J, the gap between germline ends came to 9 bases. The CDR3 loop reads CASSTSGGNQPQHF. DNA of the CDR3: TGTGCCAGTAGTACTTCGGGGGGCAATCAGCCCCAGCATTTT.

The gene calls are TRBV7-2 and TRBJ2-1; 8 nucleotides match TRBD2. The V segment lost 4 bases and the J segment 8 bases; nucleotides outside the gene matches: 10. CDR1 and CDR2 from the germline V gene are SGHTA and FQGNSA. The CDR3 extends over 15 amino acids. This CDR3 is CASSSSGSVVYEQFF. The CDR3 DNA follows: TGTGCCAGCAGCTCAAGCGGGAGTGTGGTGTATGAGCAGTTCTTC.

The V call is TRBV18, the J call TRBJ2-5, with a possible D match to TRBD1 (6 bases). Germline assignment: CDR1 KGHSH and CDR2 LQKENI. The CDR3 totals 14 residues. V was trimmed by 6 bases and J by 3 bases, leaving 14 bases between them. CDR3 sequence (DNA): TGTGCCAGCTCCCCGCGGGCAGGGGAAGAGACCCAGTACTTC. It specifies CASSPRAGEETQYF.

The chain is built from TRBV10-1 and TRBJ2-7, with D maybe TRBD1 (6 bases). This CDR3 comprises 15 residues. V shed 0 bases and J shed 5 bases, with 14 bases lying between them. The germline gives CDR1 WNHNN, CDR2 SYGVQD (reference sequence). The CDR3 sequence: CASSESGAGRNEQYF. CDR3 coding DNA: TGCGCCAGCAGTGAGTCGGGGGCAGGACGGAACGAGCAGTACTTC.

This clone appeared a single time. The chain is built from TRBV25-1 and TRBJ2-3, with 7 bases identical to TRBD1. CDR1 and CDR2 (germline): MGHDK, SYGVNS. The CDR3 runs to 14 residues. The V segment lost 3 bases and the J segment 3 bases; nucleotides outside the gene matches: 3. In nucleotides, the CDR3 is TGTGCCAGCAGTGATGAGGGGGCAACAGATACGCAGTATTTT. It specifies CASSDEGATDTQYF. Full variable domain (missing parts from reference TRBV25-1 and TRBJ2-3): EADIYQTPRYLVIGTGKKITLECSQTMGHDKMYWYQQDPGMELHLIHYSYGVNSTEKGDLSSESTVSRIRTEHFPLTLESARPSHTSQYLCASSDEGATDTQYFGPGTRLTVL.

The gene calls are TRBV7-2 and TRBJ2-7, with 11 bases lining up with TRBD2. CDR3 length: 14 amino acids. V shed 3 bases and J 4 bases; nucleotides not matched to a gene: 2. The V gene's germline CDR1 is SGHTA and CDR2 FQGNSA. CDR3 sequence (DNA): TGTGCCAGCAGCTTCCGGACTAGCGGGTACGAGCAGTACTTC. Its translation is CASSFRTSGYEQYF.

The chain combines TRBV28 with TRBJ1-5, with 8 positions matching TRBD1. V dropped 4 bases and J dropped 0; count of bases not matched to a gene: 26. CDR3 length: 23 amino acids. The germline V gene encodes CDR1 MDHEN and CDR2 SYDVKM. CDR3 residues: CASSSVYGRAGQAASYSNQPQHF. The CDR3 DNA sequence: TGTGCCAGCAGTTCAGTTTATGGACGGGCGGGACAGGCAGCCTCCTATAGCAATCAGCCCCAGCATTTT.

Only one count was recorded for this clone. V and J are TRBV7-9 and TRBJ1-4; 9 bases are shared with TRBD1. Trimming removed 4 bases from V and 4 bases from J; junction bases left unmatched: 7. The length of the CDR3 is 16 residues. Germline V CDR1 and CDR2: SEHNR, FQNEAQ (reference sequence). This chain's CDR3 is CASSWGGQGFNEKLFF. The CDR3 bases are TGTGCCAGCAGCTGGGGGGGACAGGGATTTAATGAAAAACTGTTTTTT.

The chain employs TRBV4-1 and TRBJ2-3; 8 bases align to TRBD2. The germline gives CDR1 MGHRA, CDR2 YSYEKL. J lost 3 bases, V lost 4 bases, and 6 bases had no gene match. The CDR3 extends over 15 amino acids. The CDR3 DNA reads as TGCGCCAGCAGCCTAGCGGGACGCGGTACAGATACGCAGTATTTT. This encodes CASSLAGRGTDTQYF.

The V gene is TRBV11-2, the J gene TRBJ2-1; 7 nucleotides agree with TRBD1. J gave up 7 bases and V 4 bases, and 10 bases lay outside the gene matches. The CDR3 consists of 15 residues. From germline, CDR1 is SGHAT and CDR2 FQNNGV. This CDR3 reads CASSSNRDSRNEQFF. The DNA for the CDR3 is TGTGCCAGCAGCTCGAACCGGGACAGTCGGAATGAGCAGTTCTTC.

This chain links TRBV9 with TRBJ2-7; no definite D call. Trimming removed 0 bases at V and 4 bases at J, with 11 bases between. Germline V lookup: CDR1 SGDLS, CDR2 YYNGEE. The CDR3 runs 14 residues. The CDR3 region is CASSVGGRSYEQYF. The CDR3 DNA sequence: TGTGCCAGCAGCGTAGGAGGCCGGAGTTACGAGCAGTACTTC.

The chain combines TRBV6-2 or TRBV6-3 with TRBJ2-7; 10 bases fit TRBD1. The CDR3 runs 16 residues. The germline V gene has CDR1 MNHEY and CDR2 SVGEGT. V lost 7 bases and J lost 2; bases outside the gene matches: 11. The CDR3 DNA is TGTGCCAGCAACCCAGGAGGGACAGGGGTCCCCTACGAGCAGTACTTC. It encodes CASNPGGTGVPYEQYF.

This clone is a singleton in its sample. V usage is TRBV7-9 and J usage is TRBJ2-1; 7 bases are a match to TRBD2. Per the germline V gene, CDR1 is SEHNR and CDR2 is FQNEAQ (reference sequence). V lost 3 bases, J lost 8 bases, and 10 bases stayed unmatched. The CDR3 has 15 amino acids. CDR3 protein: CASSFGRTIRDEQFF. The CDR3 DNA reads as TGTGCCAGCAGCTTCGGGAGGACTATTAGGGATGAGCAGTTCTTC.

This clone appeared a single time. This chain links TRBV6-5 with TRBJ2-7, with 9 bases identical to TRBD1. V trimming: 4 bases; J trimming: 2 bases; junction bases outside the gene matches: 6. The CDR3 extends over 15 amino acids. The germline V gene encodes CDR1 MNHEY and CDR2 SVGAGI. The DNA for the CDR3 is TGTGCCAGCAGTTGGGACAGGGATTTAACCTACGAGCAGTACTTC. It encodes CASSWDRDLTYEQYF.

The rearrangement uses TRBV7-2 and TRBJ1-2; no firm D call. Looked up from germline, CDR1 is SGHTA and CDR2 is FQGNSA. The CDR3 is 13 amino acids. The V gene lost 3 bases and the J gene lost 6 bases, with 11 bases spanning the gap. The CDR3 DNA reads TGTGCCAGCAGCTTCACGGGTCAGAATGGCTACACCTTC. This codes for CASSFTGQNGYTF.

The chain uses TRBV2 and TRBJ2-2; 9 nucleotides line up with TRBD2. The trim removed 6 bases at V and 3 bases at J, leaving 8 bases unmatched. CDR1 and CDR2 from the germline V gene are SNHLY and FYNNEI. CDR3 size: 16 residues. The CDR3, as DNA: TGTGCCAGCAGGGCCGGGACTAGCCTTTACACCGGGGAGCTGTTTTTT. Protein sequence: CASRAGTSLYTGELFF.

This rearrangement joins TRBV19 to TRBJ1-1; no clear D. The CDR3 contains 16 residues. The V end lost 1 base, the J end lost 4 bases, and 16 bases lay between the germline ends. Germline CDR1 reads LNHDA; CDR2 reads SQIVND (reference sequence). The CDR3 loop is CASSIVGRRRVTEAFF. CDR3 bases: TGTGCCAGTAGTATAGTGGGCAGGAGGAGGGTCACTGAAGCTTTCTTT.

This sequence joins TRBV5-6 and TRBJ2-5, with TRBD1 matching over 7 bases. This CDR3 is built from 15 residues. Germline V gene data show CDR1 as SGHDT and CDR2 as YYEEEE. J was trimmed by 2 bases and V by 0 bases; bases with no gene match: 4. The CDR3 spells CASSLGQGLQETQYF. For the CDR3, the DNA is TGTGCCAGCAGCTTGGGACAGGGCTTACAAGAGACCCAGTACTTC.

This clone was observed a few times. The chain uses TRBV3-1 (or the pseudogene TRBV3-2) and TRBJ2-6; TRBD1 agrees at 11 bases. The trim removed 4 bases at V and 2 bases at J, leaving 7 bases unmatched. CDR1 is LGHDT and CDR2 is YNNKEL in the germline V gene (reference sequence). CDR3 size: 18 residues. The CDR3 nucleotides read TGTGCCAGCAGCCCCCCGAGGACAGGGGGCACTGGGGCCAACGTCCTGACTTTC. It codes for CASSPPRTGGTGANVLTF.

Comment on this clone: Within the sample, other DNA sequences also encode this same CDR3. V and J are TRBV28 and TRBJ2-3; D might be TRBD2 (5 bases). The CDR3 extends over 14 amino acids. Trimming pared 2 bases from V and 2 bases from J, leaving 8 bases between. Germline V gene lookup returns CDR1 MDHEN and CDR2 SYDVKM. CDR3 in DNA: TGTGCCAGCAGTTTAGCGGGTTCCACAGATACGCAGTATTTT. This translates into CASSLAGSTDTQYF.

CDR3 in DNA: TGTGCCAGCAGTGGTCCAAGGACGGACTTTTCCTACGAGCAGTACTTC. Encoded protein: CASSGPRTDFSYEQYF. The rearrangement joins TRBV14 to TRBJ2-7; tentative D call: TRBD2 (5 bases). V was shortened by 6 bases and J by 1 base, with 19 bases between the two germline ends. In germline, CDR1 is SGHDN, CDR2 FVKESK. The CDR3 is made up of 16 amino acids.

CDR3 in amino acids: CASKRYNEQFF. Here the CDR3 DNA reads TGTGCCAGCAAACGGTACAATGAGCAGTTCTTC. This chain connects TRBV3-1 (or the pseudogene TRBV3-2) to TRBJ2-1; D is unclear. Trimming took off 7 bases at V and 4 bases at J, with 5 bases between the two ends. The CDR3 spans 11 residues. CDR1 and CDR2 (germline): LGHDT, YNNKEL (reference sequence).

The V and J genes are TRBV28 and TRBJ2-3; perhaps TRBD2 as D (7 bases). Germline V gene sequence: CDR1 MDHEN, CDR2 SYDVKM. With 5 bases removed from V and 3 bases from J, the gap between germline ends came to 15 bases. The CDR3 length is 15 residues. The CDR3 coding sequence is TGTGCCAGCAGTCGCGGGGGCACGGGGACAGATACGCAGTATTTT. Translation gives CASSRGGTGTDTQYF.

This clone appeared once. V is TRBV5-1 and J is TRBJ2-5; D might be TRBD1 (6 bases). V was cut by 4 bases and J by 5 bases, with 12 bases left in between. CDR3 size: 13 residues. Germline V gene lookup returns CDR1 SGHRS and CDR2 YFSETQ. CDR3 in DNA: TGCGCCAGCAGCACGGGACAAGGCGAGACCCAGTACTTC. The encoded protein is CASSTGQGETQYF. The entire variable domain, with the rest obtained from reference TRBV5-1 and TRBJ2-5, is as follows: KAGVTQTPRYLIKTRGQQVTLSCSPISGHRSVSWYQQTPGQGLQFLFEYFSETQRNKGNFPGRFSGRQFSNSRSEMNVSTLELGDSALYLCASSTGQGETQYFGPGTRLLVL.

This clone came up once. J is TRBJ2-7 and V is TRBV5-6; D may be TRBD2 (5 bases). V was pared by 1 base and J by 0 bases, with 17 bases between. The CDR3 has 17 amino acids. Germline CDR1 reads SGHDT; CDR2 reads YYEEEE. CDR3 amino acids: CASSLWGGGRFSYEQYF. The DNA of the CDR3 is TGTGCCAGCAGCTTGTGGGGTGGCGGGCGTTTCTCCTACGAGCAGTACTTC.